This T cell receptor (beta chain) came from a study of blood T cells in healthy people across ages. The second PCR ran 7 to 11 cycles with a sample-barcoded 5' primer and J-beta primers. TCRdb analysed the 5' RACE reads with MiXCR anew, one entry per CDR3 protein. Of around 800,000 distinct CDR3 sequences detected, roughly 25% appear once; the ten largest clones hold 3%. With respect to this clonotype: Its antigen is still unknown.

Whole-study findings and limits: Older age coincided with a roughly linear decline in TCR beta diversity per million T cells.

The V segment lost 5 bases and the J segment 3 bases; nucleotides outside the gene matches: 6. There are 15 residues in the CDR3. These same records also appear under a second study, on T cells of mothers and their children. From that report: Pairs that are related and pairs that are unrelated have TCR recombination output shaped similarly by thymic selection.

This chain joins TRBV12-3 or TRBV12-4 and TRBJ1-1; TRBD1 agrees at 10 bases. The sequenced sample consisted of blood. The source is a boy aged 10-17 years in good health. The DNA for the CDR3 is TGTGCCAGCAGTCATAAGACAGGGGGCTACACTGAAGCTTTCTTT. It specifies CASSHKTGGYTEAFF.